The sample holds many counts of the clone carrying this T cell receptor beta chain. As yet, its antigen is unknown. This record comes from a study of Graves' ophthalmopathy and Graves' hyperthyroidism. Study-level findings and limits: A classifier, a 13-signature model, separated ophthalmopathy from stable hyperthyroidism with more than 85% sensitivity and approximately 80% specificity.

The authors amplified TCR beta CDR3 regions, and they did so from RNA transcripts for repertoire sequencing. The first-round RT-PCR employed HTBI primers together with the Qiagen OneStep RT-PCR kit. A multiplex PCR was then performed as the second round. In TCRdb, the multiplex PCR reads were re-called with MiXCR into one record per CDR3 protein. Here the sample spans a few hundred thousand distinct CDR3 sequences, about two fifths being singletons. The receptor comes from an adult man with Graves' hyperthyroidism. Sequencing used peripheral blood or thyroid tissue (not recorded which).

CDR3 loop: CSVEEEGPQSSYEQYF. Here the CDR3 DNA reads TGCAGCGTTGAAGAAGAAGGGCCACAGAGCTCCTACGAGCAGTACTTC. This chain connects TRBV29-1 to TRBJ2-7; D is ambiguous. CDR1 is SQVTM and CDR2 is ANQGSEA in the germline V gene. V dropped 0 bases and J dropped 0 bases, with 15 bases sitting between them. This CDR3 contains 16 residues.